The 19 T cell receptor beta chains reported below all come from one sample, sequenced in a study of beta chain features in type 1 diabetes. Every isolated RNA sample was fully reverse transcribed, so sequencing captured expressed TCRB transcripts. Generated by immunoSEQ multiplex PCR, the TCRdb table keeps only in-frame clones and is missing some. The table records some 230,000 clones, about 10% of them present only once. The sequenced material came from naive CD4+ T cells from blood. These receptors were taken from a woman under 30 in good health.

The chain's CDR3 is CASEIGAEQYF. Here the CDR3 DNA reads TGTGCCAGCGAAATAGGGGCCGAGCAGTACTTC. The rearrangement uses TRBV2 and TRBJ2-7; a possible D gene is TRBD1 (5 bases). The ends were cut back, 8 bases at V and 6 bases at J, with 11 bases in the middle. CDR3 size: 11 residues. CDR1 is SNHLY and CDR2 is FYNNEI in the germline V gene.

This clone was counted a few times. This chain connects TRBV7-6 to TRBJ1-4; tentatively, D is TRBD1 (5 bases). Trimming shortened V by 3 bases and J by 8 bases, and 13 bases separated the two germline ends. The CDR3 is made up of 14 amino acids. The germline CDR1 and CDR2 sequences are SGHVS and FNYEAQ. CDR3 loop: CASSFGTGREKLFF. The CDR3 region has the DNA TGTGCCAGCAGCTTTGGGACGGGGAGGGAAAAACTGTTTTTT.

This clone was observed a handful of times. The V call is TRBV2, the J call TRBJ2-3, with 8 bases matching TRBD2. Germline V gives CDR1 SNHLY, CDR2 FYNNEI. The CDR3 contains 15 residues. J was trimmed by 3 bases and V by 4 bases; bases with no gene match: 6. As DNA, the CDR3 is TGTGCCAGCAGTGTTCGAGCGGGAGAGACAGATACGCAGTATTTT. This gives the protein CASSVRAGETDTQYF.

The genes are TRBV6-1 and TRBJ1-2, with a possible D match to TRBD1 (6 bases). The CDR3 contains 15 residues. Looked up from germline, CDR1 is MNHNS and CDR2 is SASEGT. V was shortened by 10 bases and J by 2 bases, with 20 bases between the two germline ends. The DNA of the CDR3 is TGTGCCATCACGATAACAGGGATTATAAACTATGGCTACACCTTC. As protein: CAITITGIINYGYTF.

This chain uses TRBV6-5 with TRBJ1-1; D unresolved. The CDR3 has 15 residues. V was shortened by 6 bases and J by 0 bases, with 14 bases between the two germline ends. Germline V gives CDR1 MNHEY, CDR2 SVGAGI. CDR3 amino acids: CASSLEGLMNTEAFF. DNA of the CDR3: TGTGCCAGCAGCCTCGAGGGCCTAATGAACACTGAAGCTTTCTTT.

In DNA form, the CDR3 reads TGTGCCAGCAGCGCTGGGACAGGGAGAGGTGAAAAACTGTTTTTT. It yields the protein CASSAGTGRGEKLFF. The chain recombines TRBV9 with TRBJ1-4; TRBD1 matches at 9 bases. The germline gives CDR1 SGDLS, CDR2 YYNGEE. V lost 3 bases, J lost 7 bases, and 7 bases stayed unmatched. The CDR3 has 15 residues.

This clone was seen more than once but under ten times. The chain has TRBV19 and TRBJ1-1; 7 nucleotides align to TRBD1. The CDR3 spans 14 residues. CDR1 is LNHDA, CDR2 SQIVND, per germline (reference sequence). With V trimmed by 5 bases and J by 4 bases, 7 bases remained unmatched. Here the CDR3 reads CASSGRGVSTEAFF. The CDR3 DNA sequence: TGTGCCAGTAGTGGCAGGGGGGTGAGCACTGAAGCTTTCTTT.

The V and J genes are TRBV18 and TRBJ1-2; TRBD1 is a possible D gene (6 bases). The CDR3 spans 15 residues. Trimming shortened V by 3 bases and J by 10 bases, and 21 bases separated the two germline ends. Germline values: CDR1 KGHSH, CDR2 LQKENI. CDR3: CASSPSITGPQDYTF. The CDR3 DNA follows: TGTGCCAGCTCACCCTCAATTACAGGGCCACAAGACTACACCTTC.

This sequence joins TRBV19 and TRBJ1-2, with 7 positions matching TRBD1. Germline V lookup: CDR1 LNHDA, CDR2 SQIVND (reference sequence). V gave up 5 bases and J gave up 4 bases; unmatched junction bases: 7. The CDR3 runs 14 residues. This CDR3 reads CASSSRQGPYGYTF. For the CDR3, the DNA is TGTGCCAGTAGTTCACGACAGGGCCCCTATGGCTACACCTTC.

The chain carries TRBV6-6 and TRBJ2-7, with 8 bases that match TRBD2. This CDR3 is 16 amino acids long. V lost 6 bases and J lost 6; bases outside the gene matches: 16. The germline V gene encodes CDR1 MNHNY and CDR2 SVGAGI (reference sequence). This CDR3 reads CASSVIIRLAPSEQYF. Written as DNA, the CDR3 is TGTGCCAGCAGCGTTATAATCCGACTAGCGCCCAGCGAGCAGTACTTC.

The V gene is TRBV7-9, the J gene TRBJ2-3; D gene ambiguous. CDR1 and CDR2 (germline): SEHNR, FQNEAQ (reference sequence). V dropped 5 bases and J dropped 2 bases, with 5 bases sitting between them. CDR3 size: 12 residues. The CDR3 protein is CASSTDTDTQYF. CDR3 coding DNA: TGTGCCAGCAGCACAGACACAGATACGCAGTATTTT.

The chain combines TRBV29-1 with TRBJ1-2; 7 nucleotides line up with TRBD1. The CDR3 runs to 16 residues. V lost 7 bases to trimming and J lost 4 bases; unmatched junction nucleotides: 18. Per germline, CDR1 SQVTM and CDR2 ANQGSEA. The CDR3: CSAAGSRGGLSYGYTF. CDR3 in DNA: TGCAGCGCCGCCGGATCAAGAGGGGGCCTGTCCTATGGCTACACCTTC.

This clone was seen more than once but under ten times. V gene TRBV30 combines with J gene TRBJ1-5; no firm D call. V gave up 2 bases and J gave up 6 bases, with 17 bases separating them. The CDR3 spans 15 residues. CDR1 and CDR2 from the germline V gene are GTSNPN and SVGIG (reference sequence). In nucleotides, the CDR3 is TGTGCCTGGAGTTCTCAACACCTGGGAGCTCAGCCCCAGCATTTT. Translation gives CAWSSQHLGAQPQHF.

This clone was found a few times. The chain uses TRBV5-4 and TRBJ1-3; TRBD1 might be the D (6 bases). The CDR3 is made up of 15 amino acids. Germline V gene sequence: CDR1 SGHNT, CDR2 YYREEE (reference sequence). Trimming pared 0 bases from V and 2 bases from J, leaving 9 bases between. CDR3 in DNA: TGTGCCAGCAGCTTGGGGGGGCAACCTGGAAACACCATATATTTT. Translation: CASSLGGQPGNTIYF. The full variable domain, in which reference TRBV5-4 and TRBJ1-3 provide the parts outside the CDR3, is ETGVTQSPTHLIKTRGQQVTLRCSSQSGHNTVSWYQQALGQGPQFIFQYYREEENGRGNFPPRFSGLQFPNYSSELNVNALELDDSALYLCASSLGGQPGNTIYFGEGSWLTVV.

This clone was seen a few times. This chain links TRBV19 with TRBJ1-2, with 8 bases that match TRBD1. The V segment lost 5 bases and the J segment 2 bases; nucleotides outside the gene matches: 4. The CDR3 is 14 amino acids. Germline assignment: CDR1 LNHDA and CDR2 SQIVND (reference sequence). The CDR3 region is CASSPRDRNYGYTF. CDR3 coding DNA: TGTGCCAGTAGTCCAAGGGACAGGAACTATGGCTACACCTTC.

V gene TRBV21-1 combines with J gene TRBJ1-2. TRBV21-1 is annotated as a pseudogene. The CDR3 extends over 14 amino acids. The DNA of the CDR3 is TGTGCCAGCAGCAAAGCGCGGTCGTCTGGAGGCTACACCTTC. Its protein is CASSKARSSGGYTF.

The gene calls are TRBV5-1 and TRBJ1-2, with D possibly being TRBD1 (5 bases). The CDR3 length is 16 residues. CDR1 and CDR2 from the germline V gene are SGHRS and YFSETQ. Between the trimmed V and J ends, which lost 3 bases and 0 bases, there was a span of 15 bases. The CDR3 is CASSSGGTAANYGYTF. The CDR3 region has the DNA TGCGCCAGCAGCTCCGGAGGGACGGCAGCTAACTATGGCTACACCTTC.

This clone appeared a few times. CDR3 coding DNA: TGTGCCAGCAGCACCAGCTCCTACGAGCAGTACTTC. This codes for CASSTSSYEQYF. The chain recombines TRBV7-2 with TRBJ2-7; unclear D gene. The germline V gene encodes CDR1 SGHTA and CDR2 FQGNSA. CDR3 length: 12 residues. Trimming removed 5 bases at V and 0 bases at J, with 5 bases between.

This clone was observed a few times. The chain is built from TRBV5-4 and TRBJ2-5, with 10 bases matching TRBD2. Trimming removed 4 bases from V and 1 base from J; junction bases left unmatched: 7. The CDR3 totals 16 residues. Looked up from germline, CDR1 is SGHNT and CDR2 is YYREEE (reference sequence). As DNA, the CDR3 is TGTGCCAGCAGCCGGCCTAGCGGGGGTAGCCAAGAGACCCAGTACTTC. It is translated as CASSRPSGGSQETQYF.